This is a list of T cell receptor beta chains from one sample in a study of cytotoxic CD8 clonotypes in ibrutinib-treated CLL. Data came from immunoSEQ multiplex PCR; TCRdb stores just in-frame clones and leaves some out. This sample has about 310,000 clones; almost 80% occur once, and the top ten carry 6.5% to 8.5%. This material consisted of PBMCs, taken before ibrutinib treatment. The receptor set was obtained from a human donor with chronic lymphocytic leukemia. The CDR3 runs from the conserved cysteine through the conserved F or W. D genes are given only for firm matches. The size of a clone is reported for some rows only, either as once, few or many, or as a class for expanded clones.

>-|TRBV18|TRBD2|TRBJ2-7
CASSTTAGDSYEQYF
TGTGCCAGCTCAACCACGGCGGGAGATTCCTACGAGCAGTACTTC
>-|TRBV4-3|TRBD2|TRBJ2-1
CASSQGGSSGRGYNEQFF
TGCGCCAGCAGCCAAGGGGGGTCTAGCGGGAGGGGCTACAATGAGCAGTTCTTC
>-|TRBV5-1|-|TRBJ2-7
CASSLETAMGEQYF
TGCGCCAGCAGCTTGGAGACTGCTATGGGGGAGCAGTACTTC
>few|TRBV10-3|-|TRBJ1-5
CAISEVQVGQPQHF
TGTGCCATCAGTGAGGTGCAGGTCGGGCAGCCCCAGCATTTT
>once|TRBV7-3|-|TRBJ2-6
CASSLSRDSGANVLTF
TGTGCCAGCAGCTTAAGCAGGGACTCTGGGGCCAACGTCCTGACTTTC
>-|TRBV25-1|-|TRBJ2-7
CASRVSGSGEQYF
TGTGCCAGCAGGGTGTCCGGGTCTGGCGAGCAGTACTTC
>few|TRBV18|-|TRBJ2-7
CASSPPLGGSYEQYF
TGTGCCAGCTCACCACCGTTGGGGGGCTCCTACGAGCAGTACTTC
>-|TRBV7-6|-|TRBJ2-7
CASSFGEDYEQYF
TGTGCCAGCAGCTTTGGGGAGGATTACGAGCAGTACTTC
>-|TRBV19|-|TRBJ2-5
CASSIYYRETQYF
TGTGCCAGTAGTATATACTATCGGGAGACCCAGTACTTC
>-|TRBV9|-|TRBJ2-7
CASSVAGRPGYEQYF
TGTGCCAGCAGCGTAGCTGGACGGCCGGGGTACGAGCAGTACTTC
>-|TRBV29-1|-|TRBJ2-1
CSAETITGSRYNEQFF
TGCAGCGCTGAGACCATAACCGGGAGTCGGTACAATGAGCAGTTCTTC
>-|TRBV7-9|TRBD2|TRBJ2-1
CASSRTSGRRNEQFF
TGTGCCAGCAGCAGGACTAGCGGGAGACGTAATGAGCAGTTCTTC
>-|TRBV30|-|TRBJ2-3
CAWSERWSKLTTTDTQYF
TGTGCCTGGAGTGAAAGATGGAGCAAGTTAACGACCACAGATACGCAGTATTTT
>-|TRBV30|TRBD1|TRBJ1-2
CAWSTTGSTGYTF
TGTGCCTGGAGTACGACAGGGTCGACTGGCTACACCTTC
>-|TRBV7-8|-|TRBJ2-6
CASSFGRSGANVLTF
TGTGCCAGCAGCTTCGGTAGGTCTGGGGCCAACGTCCTGACTTTC
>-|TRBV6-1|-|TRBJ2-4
CASSVTNLAKNIQYF
TGTGCCAGCAGTGTGACCAACCTAGCCAAAAACATTCAGTACTTC
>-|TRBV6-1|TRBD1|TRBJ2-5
CASSAARQGAEETQYF
TGTGCCAGCAGTGCCGCACGACAGGGGGCGGAAGAGACCCAGTACTTC
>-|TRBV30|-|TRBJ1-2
CAWALGSGYTF
TGTGCCTGGGCCCTAGGCAGTGGCTACACCTTC